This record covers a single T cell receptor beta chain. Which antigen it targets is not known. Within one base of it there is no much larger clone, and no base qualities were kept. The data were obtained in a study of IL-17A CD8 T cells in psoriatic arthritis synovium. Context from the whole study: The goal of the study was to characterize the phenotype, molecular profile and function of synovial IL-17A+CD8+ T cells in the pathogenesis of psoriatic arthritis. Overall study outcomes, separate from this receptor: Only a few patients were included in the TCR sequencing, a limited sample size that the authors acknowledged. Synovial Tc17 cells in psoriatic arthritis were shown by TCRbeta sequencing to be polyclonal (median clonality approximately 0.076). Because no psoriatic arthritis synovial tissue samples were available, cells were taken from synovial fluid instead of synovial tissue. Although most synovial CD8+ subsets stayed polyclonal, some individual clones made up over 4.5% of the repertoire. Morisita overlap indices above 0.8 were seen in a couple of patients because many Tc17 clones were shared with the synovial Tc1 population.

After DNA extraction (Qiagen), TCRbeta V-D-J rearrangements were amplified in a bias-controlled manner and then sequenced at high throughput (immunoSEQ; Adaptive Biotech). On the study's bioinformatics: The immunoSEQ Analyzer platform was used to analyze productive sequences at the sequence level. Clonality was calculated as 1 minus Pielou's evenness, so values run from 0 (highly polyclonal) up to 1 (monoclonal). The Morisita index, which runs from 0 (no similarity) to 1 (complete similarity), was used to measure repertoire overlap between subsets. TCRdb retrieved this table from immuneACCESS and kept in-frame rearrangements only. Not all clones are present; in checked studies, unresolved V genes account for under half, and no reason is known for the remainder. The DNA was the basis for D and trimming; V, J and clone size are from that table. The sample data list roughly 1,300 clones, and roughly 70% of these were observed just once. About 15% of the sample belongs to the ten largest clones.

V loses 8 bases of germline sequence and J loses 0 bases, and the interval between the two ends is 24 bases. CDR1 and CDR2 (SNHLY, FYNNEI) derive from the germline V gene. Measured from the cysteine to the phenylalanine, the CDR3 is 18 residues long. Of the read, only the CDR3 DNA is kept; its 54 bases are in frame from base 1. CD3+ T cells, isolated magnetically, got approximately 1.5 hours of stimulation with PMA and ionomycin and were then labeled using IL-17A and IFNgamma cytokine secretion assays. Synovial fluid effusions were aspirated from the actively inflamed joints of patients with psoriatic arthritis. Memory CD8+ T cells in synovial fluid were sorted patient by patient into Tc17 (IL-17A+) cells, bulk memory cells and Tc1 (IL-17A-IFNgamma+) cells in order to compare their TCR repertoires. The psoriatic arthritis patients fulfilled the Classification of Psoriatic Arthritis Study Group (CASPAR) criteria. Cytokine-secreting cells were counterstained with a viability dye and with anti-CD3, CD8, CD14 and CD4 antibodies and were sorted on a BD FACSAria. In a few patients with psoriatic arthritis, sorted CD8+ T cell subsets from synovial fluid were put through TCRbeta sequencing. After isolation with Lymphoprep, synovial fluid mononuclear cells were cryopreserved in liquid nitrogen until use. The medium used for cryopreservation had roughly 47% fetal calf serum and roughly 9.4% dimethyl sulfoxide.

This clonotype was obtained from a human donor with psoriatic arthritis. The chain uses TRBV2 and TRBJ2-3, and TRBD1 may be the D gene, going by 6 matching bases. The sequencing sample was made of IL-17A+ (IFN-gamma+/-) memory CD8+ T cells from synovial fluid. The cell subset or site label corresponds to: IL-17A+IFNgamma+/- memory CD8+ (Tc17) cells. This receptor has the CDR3 CASFWPSGTHISTDTQYF. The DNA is TGTGCCAGCTTTTGGCCGTCCGGGACACATATCAGCACAGATACGCAGTATTTT.